This is a list of T cell receptor beta chains from one sample in a study of blood T cell repertoires in COVID-19. The assay was immunoSEQ multiplex PCR, and TCRdb's table has in-frame clones only and misses some. This table holds about 100,000 clones, 70% to 90% found once. The sample consisted of peripheral blood. Every receptor here comes from a human donor in a cohort sampled during active COVID-19. Each CDR3 is given with its conserved first and last residue. D genes are given only for firm matches. Clone size, where shown, is once, few, many, or a class for clones that have expanded.

length	size	J	D	V	CDR3	DNA
13	-	TRBJ1-4	-	TRBV20-1	CSASQGPGEKLFF	TGCAGTGCCAGTCAGGGGCCAGGTGAAAAACTGTTTTTT
15	-	TRBJ2-6	-	TRBV5-1	CASQGSGAEANVLTF	TGCGCCAGCCAGGGGTCCGGAGCGGAGGCCAACGTCCTGACTTTC
15	-	TRBJ2-1	TRBD2	TRBV5-1	CASSKDGGAYNEQFF	TGCGCCAGCAGCAAGGACGGGGGGGCCTACAATGAGCAGTTCTTC
11	-	TRBJ2-7	TRBD2	TRBV20-1	CSASGGGEQYF	TGCAGTGCTAGCGGGGGGGGTGAGCAGTACTTC
16	-	TRBJ2-3	-	TRBV7-2	CASSPWTTRNTDTQYF	TGTGCCAGCAGCCCGTGGACTACCAGAAACACAGATACGCAGTATTTT
19	-	TRBJ2-1	-	TRBV20-1	CSAIEGGRSSFRGGGEQFF	TGCAGTGCTATTGAGGGTGGGAGGTCATCCTTCCGTGGGGGAGGTGAGCAGTTCTTC
16	-	TRBJ2-4	-	TRBV18	CASSPAEGVAKNIQYF	TGTGCCAGCTCACCAGCTGAAGGGGTGGCCAAAAACATTCAGTACTTC
13	-	TRBJ2-7	TRBD1	TRBV12-3/TRBV12-4	CASSQGAGYEQYF	TGTGCCAGCAGTCAGGGGGCAGGCTACGAGCAGTACTTC
12	-	TRBJ2-7	TRBD1	TRBV27	CASSLRGQEQYF	TGTGCCAGCAGTTTGAGGGGGCAAGAGCAGTACTTC
14	-	TRBJ1-2	TRBD1	TRBV11-2	CASRLGTANYGYTF	TGTGCCAGCAGACTTGGGACAGCTAACTATGGCTACACCTTC
13	few	TRBJ2-7	TRBD1	TRBV2	CASTWTGDYEQYF	TGTGCCAGCACTTGGACAGGGGACTACGAGCAGTACTTC
16	-	TRBJ2-2	TRBD1	TRBV10-2	CASSESDRVGTGELFF	TGCGCCAGCAGTGAGTCCGACAGGGTCGGGACCGGGGAGCTGTTTTTT
15	-	TRBJ2-6	TRBD1	TRBV10-3	CATSEGASGANVLTF	TGTGCCACCTCCGAGGGGGCTTCTGGGGCCAACGTCCTGACTTTC
13	once	TRBJ1-5	-	TRBV27	CASSLSRYQPQHF	TGTGCCAGCAGTTTATCGAGGTATCAGCCCCAGCATTTT
16	-	TRBJ1-4	-	TRBV3-1/TRBV3-2	CASSQEPAATNEKLFF	TGTGCCAGCAGCCAAGAGCCAGCGGCAACTAATGAAAAACTGTTTTTT
14	-	TRBJ1-2	TRBD1	TRBV27	CASRKRQGFYGYTF	TGTGCCAGCAGAAAAAGACAGGGCTTCTATGGCTACACCTTC
13	-	TRBJ2-3	-	TRBV6-5	CASKLAGTDTQYF	TGTGCCAGCAAGCTTGCGGGAACAGATACGCAGTATTTT
16	-	TRBJ1-4	TRBD1	TRBV2	CASSRFRTGQGEKLFF	TGTGCCAGCAGTCGATTCCGGACAGGTCAGGGTGAAAAACTGTTTTTT
16	-	TRBJ1-2	TRBD1	TRBV28	CASSTGQGGLNYGYTF	TGTGCCAGCAGTACGGGACAGGGTGGACTTAACTATGGCTACACCTTC
15	-	TRBJ1-2	TRBD1	TRBV5-1	CASSLQPGQGYGYTF	TGCGCCAGCAGCTTACAACCGGGACAGGGCTATGGCTACACCTTC
15	-	TRBJ2-7	TRBD2	TRBV5-4	CASSLASGSSYEQYF	TGTGCCAGCAGCTTGGCCAGCGGGAGTAGCTACGAGCAGTACTTC
16	-	TRBJ2-7	TRBD1	TRBV19	CASSMTRQGSPYEQYF	TGTGCCAGTAGTATGACCCGACAGGGGTCACCCTACGAGCAGTACTTC
17	-	TRBJ2-1	TRBD2	TRBV27	CASSAWGLAGAYNEQFF	TGTGCCAGCTCTGCGTGGGGACTAGCGGGGGCCTACAATGAGCAGTTCTTC
17	once	TRBJ2-7	-	TRBV11-2	CASSPAPDSMAAYEQYF	TGTGCCAGCAGTCCTGCTCCGGACTCGATGGCGGCCTACGAGCAGTACTTC
14	-	TRBJ2-2	-	TRBV6-6	CASSYLQGSGELFF	TGTGCCAGCAGTTATTTGCAGGGGTCCGGGGAGCTGTTTTTT
16	-	TRBJ2-2	TRBD1	TRBV2	CASSGKDRGNTGELFF	TGTGCCAGCAGTGGAAAGGACAGGGGGAACACCGGGGAGCTGTTTTTT
9	-	TRBJ2-5	-	TRBV24-1	CAIHFRGYF	TGTGCCATACACTTCCGCGGTTACTTC
14	-	TRBJ1-2	-	TRBV3-1/TRBV3-2	CASSQGVVVRGYTF	TGTGCCAGCAGCCAAGGTGTCGTGGTCCGGGGCTACACCTTC
14	-	TRBJ1-1	TRBD1	TRBV11-2	CASSPGQFSTEAFF	TGTGCCAGCAGCCCGGGACAGTTTTCAACTGAAGCTTTCTTT
14	-	TRBJ2-5	-	TRBV7-2	CASSLAGPQETQYF	TGTGCCAGCAGCTTAGCGGGGCCCCAAGAGACCCAGTACTTC
13	-	TRBJ2-5	TRBD2	TRBV12-5	CASGMGGQETQYF	TGTGCTAGTGGGATGGGGGGGCAAGAGACCCAGTACTTC
13	once	TRBJ1-5	-	TRBV4-3	CASSLTVNQPQHF	TGCGCCAGCAGTCTGACAGTCAATCAGCCCCAGCATTTT
15	-	TRBJ2-3	TRBD1	TRBV6-2/TRBV6-3	CASSHRDRSTDTQYF	TGTGCCAGCAGTCACCGGGACAGAAGCACAGATACGCAGTATTTT
15	once	TRBJ2-5	TRBD1	TRBV6-2/TRBV6-3	CASSYPDRGTETQYF	TGTGCCAGCAGTTACCCGGACAGGGGAACGGAGACCCAGTACTTC
16	-	TRBJ1-5	TRBD1	TRBV6-1	CASSANDRASNQPQHF	TGTGCCAGCAGTGCCAATGACAGGGCCAGCAATCAGCCCCAGCATTTT
14	-	TRBJ1-4	-	TRBV30	CAWTAGHGGEKLFF	TGTGCCTGGACGGCAGGGCACGGGGGGGAAAAACTGTTTTTT
17	few	TRBJ1-1	-	TRBV11-2	CASSGPGHSFPNTEAFF	TGTGCCAGCAGCGGACCGGGACACAGTTTCCCGAACACTGAAGCTTTCTTT
13	-	TRBJ1-6	-	TRBV12-3/TRBV12-4	CASSLGGNSPLHF	TGTGCCAGCAGTTTGGGAGGTAATTCACCCCTCCACTTT
14	-	TRBJ1-5	TRBD1	TRBV13	CASSLTGPNQPQHF	TGTGCCAGCAGTTTGACAGGGCCCAATCAGCCCCAGCATTTT
15	once	TRBJ2-5	TRBD1	TRBV7-9	CASSVGQGQRETQYF	TGTGCCAGCAGCGTTGGACAGGGTCAGCGAGAGACCCAGTACTTC
14	once	TRBJ1-6	-	TRBV19	CASSIEGRNSPLHF	TGTGCCAGTAGTATAGAGGGCAGAAATTCACCCCTCCACTTT
15	-	TRBJ2-3	TRBD1	TRBV7-2	CASSVTGGRTDTQYF	TGTGCCAGCAGCGTCACAGGGGGCCGGACAGATACGCAGTATTTT
12	-	TRBJ1-2	TRBD1	TRBV30	CAWGQGTAGYTF	TGTGCCTGGGGACAGGGAACAGCGGGCTACACCTTC
17	-	TRBJ2-3	-	TRBV5-5	CASSQALGGGPTDTQYF	TGTGCCAGCAGCCAGGCCCTGGGGGGAGGACCCACAGATACGCAGTATTTT
15	-	TRBJ2-7	-	TRBV7-2	CASSQGGGVSYEQYF	TGTGCCAGCAGCCAGGGGGGTGGGGTCTCCTACGAGCAGTACTTC
16	-	TRBJ2-1	-	TRBV10-1	CASSEWGQGHYNEQFF	TGCGCCAGCAGTGAGTGGGGTCAGGGGCACTACAATGAGCAGTTCTTC